This entry describes one T cell receptor (beta chain). Profiling relied on immunoSEQ multiplex PCR, and the TCRdb table lists in-frame clones only, not all of them. Counted here are around 99,000 clones, 90% occurring once; the ten biggest clones make up under 4.5%. CDR1 LNHDA and CDR2 SQIVND come from the germline V gene (reference sequence). The CDR3 has 14 residues. V was clipped by 6 bases and J by 5 bases, with 16 bases between them. This sample was included in a study of control samples from healthy donors and cancer patients. The J gene is TRBJ1-2, the V gene TRBV19; D is undetermined. The sequence came from a human donor in good health. The donor label of this sample is uncertain. Sequences were obtained from blood. CDR3 DNA: TGTGCCAGTAGGCCGGACGGTATTCCGTATGGCTACACCTTC. Its translation is CASRPDGIPYGYTF.